One and the same sample provided the 22 T cell receptor beta chains below, sequenced in a study of siplizumab effects on memory and regulatory T cells. Repertoires were generated with immunoSEQ multiplex PCR, while TCRdb's copy carries only in-frame clones and drops some. The table has just over 8,500 clones, roughly 69% seen once. The sample was effector memory CD8+ T cells sorted from blood. As for subset: unstimulated CD8+ effector memory T cells. These TCRs come from a human donor in good health.

The chain is built from TRBV7-8 and TRBJ2-1; D gene ambiguous. CDR1 is SGHVS and CDR2 is FQNEAQ in the germline V gene. Trimming pared 3 bases from V and 7 bases from J, leaving 16 bases between. The CDR3 has 15 amino acids. For the CDR3, the DNA is TGTGCCAGCAGCTTCATAAGGACCCGAAGGAATGAGCAGTTCTTC. Its translation: CASSFIRTRRNEQFF.

Worth noting for this clone: This may arise from a read error, as a much more abundant clone is one base away. This sample includes further DNA sequences coding for the same CDR3. V gene TRBV11-2 combines with J gene TRBJ2-7, with D unresolved. In germline, CDR1 is SGHAT, CDR2 FQNNGV. The CDR3 has 12 amino acids. V was shortened by 1 base and J by 6 bases, with 7 bases between the two germline ends. CDR3 sequence (DNA): TGTGCCAGCAGCTTAGGGGGTCCCGAGCAGTACTTC. It is translated as CASSLGGPEQYF.

This clone was seen only a few times. J is TRBJ2-1 and V is TRBV4-3; a weak D match, TRBD1 (6 bases). CDR3 size: 16 residues. Trimming cost V 3 bases and J 2 bases, with 14 bases left between them. Germline lookup yields CDR1 LGHNA and CDR2 YSLEER. The CDR3 region has the DNA TGCGCCAGCAGCCACTATTTGGACAGTCCCTACAATGAGCAGTTCTTC. It translates to CASSHYLDSPYNEQFF.

J is TRBJ1-2 and V is TRBV19; D is uncertain. CDR3 length: 15 amino acids. Germline CDR1 reads LNHDA; CDR2 reads SQIVND (reference sequence). V was clipped by 5 bases and J by 4 bases, with 17 bases between them. In nucleotides, the CDR3 is TGTGCCAGTAGTCCCGGCCAATATCAAATCTATGGCTACACCTTC. Protein product: CASSPGQYQIYGYTF.

The chain couples TRBV12-5 to TRBJ2-2; D may match TRBD1 or TRBD2 (5 bases each). The V end lost 0 bases, the J end lost 0 bases, and 14 bases lay between the germline ends. CDR3 length: 18 residues. Germline V CDR1 and CDR2: LGHNT, FRNRAP. CDR3 sequence reads: CASGLVYLVGANTGELFF. The CDR3 region has the DNA TGTGCTAGTGGTTTGGTATACTTGGTGGGGGCGAACACCGGGGAGCTGTTTTTT.

This chain connects TRBV6-5 to TRBJ1-2, with D possibly TRBD1 on 5 matching bases. V lost 6 bases and J 2 bases, leaving 10 bases between the germline ends. The CDR3 covers 13 residues. Germline-derived CDR1 and CDR2 are MNHEY and SVGAGI. The DNA for the CDR3 is TGTGCCAGCAGGACAGCGGGAAACTATGGCTACACCTTC. This translates into CASRTAGNYGYTF.

This clone showed up just once. The V call is TRBV7-8, the J call TRBJ2-7, with 7 nucleotides matching TRBD1. The CDR3 is 17 residues long. CDR1 is SGHVS, CDR2 FQNEAQ, per germline. With 2 bases clipped from V and 1 base from J, the junction kept 11 bases outside the gene matches. The chain's CDR3 is CASSLFPPGQSSYEQYF. For the CDR3, the DNA is TGTGCCAGCAGCTTATTCCCACCGGGACAGTCATCCTACGAGCAGTACTTC.

The chain is built from TRBV6-4 and TRBJ2-7; TRBD1 agrees at 8 bases. The germline gives CDR1 MRHNA, CDR2 SNTAGT. The CDR3 contains 15 residues. The J segment lost 4 bases and the V segment lost 3 bases, leaving 8 bases of the junction unmatched. The CDR3 reads CASSEGAGGEYEQYF. CDR3 nucleotide sequence: TGTGCCAGCAGTGAAGGGGCAGGGGGCGAATACGAGCAGTACTTC.

The chain uses TRBV27 and TRBJ2-3, with D maybe TRBD2 (7 bases). The CDR3 spans 17 residues. The V end lost 5 bases, the J end lost 0 bases, and 18 bases lay between the germline ends. CDR1 is MNHEY, CDR2 SMNVEV, per germline (reference sequence). CDR3 amino acids: CASSTGVRGGSTDTQYF. The DNA of the CDR3 is TGTGCCAGCAGTACCGGGGTGAGGGGGGGTAGCACAGATACGCAGTATTTT.

The chain joins TRBV7-9 to TRBJ1-2; D not certain. CDR1 SEHNR and CDR2 FQNEAQ come from the germline V gene (reference sequence). The germline V and J ends were trimmed by 0 bases and 1 base, with 6 bases remaining between them. This CDR3 has 14 amino acids. CDR3 coding DNA: TGTGCCAGCAGCTTAGCTGGATTTAACTATGGCTACACCTTC. Protein: CASSLAGFNYGYTF.

V and J are TRBV7-9 and TRBJ2-7; D is unresolved. Per germline, CDR1 SEHNR and CDR2 FQNEAQ (reference sequence). The CDR3 consists of 15 residues. V lost 3 bases and J lost 0, with 12 bases in between. CDR3 residues: CASSFTRNLSYEQYF. The CDR3 DNA reads TGTGCCAGCAGCTTCACCAGGAACCTCTCCTACGAGCAGTACTTC.

The chain uses TRBV6-1 and TRBJ2-1, with D unclear. The CDR3 is made up of 13 amino acids. Per germline, CDR1 MNHNS and CDR2 SASEGT. V was clipped by 10 bases and J by 0 bases, with 10 bases between them. CDR3 coding DNA: TGTGCCACCCATGTTGGCTCCTACAATGAGCAGTTCTTC. It translates to CATHVGSYNEQFF.

Concerning this clone: The germline gene is not matched at one end of the junction; a read error may be the cause. The chain couples TRBV4-1 to TRBJ2-7; the match to TRBD2 covers 8 bases. Germline assignment: CDR1 MGHRA and CDR2 YSYEKL. The CDR3 runs 15 residues. The CDR3 DNA follows: TGTGCCAGCAGCCAAGATCCTAGCGGGCCCTACGAGCAGTACTTC. This gives the protein CASSQDPSGPYEQYF.

This clone was found a few times. The CDR3 here is CASLAGTGEANVLTF. The CDR3 DNA follows: TGTGCCAGCCTGGCCGGGACAGGGGAAGCCAACGTCCTGACTTTC. The V call is TRBV6-5, the J call TRBJ2-6; TRBD1 matches at 10 bases. Germline V CDR1 and CDR2: MNHEY, SVGAGI. The CDR3 consists of 15 residues. With 8 bases clipped from V and 7 bases from J, the junction kept 8 bases outside the gene matches.

The V call is TRBV4-1, the J call TRBJ1-6; D call uncertain. V was cut by 0 bases and J by 5 bases, with 8 bases left in between. Germline assignment: CDR1 MGHRA and CDR2 YSYEKL. There are 15 residues in the CDR3. CDR3 loop: CASSQEGPNNSPLHF. For the CDR3, the DNA is TGCGCCAGCAGCCAAGAAGGGCCCAATAATTCACCCCTCCACTTT.

This clone occurred a few times. The chain employs TRBV21-1 and TRBJ2-5; the table gives TRBD2 as D, unverified against the DNA. TRBV21-1 is described as a pseudogene. This CDR3 spans 11 amino acids. The DNA of the CDR3 is TGTGCCAGCACGTTAAAAGAGACCCAGTACTTC. Amino acid sequence: CASTLKETQYF.

The chain recombines TRBV18 with TRBJ1-1, with TRBD1 as a possible D gene (6 bases). Trimming cost V 0 bases and J 4 bases, with 12 bases left between them. Looked up from germline, CDR1 is KGHSH and CDR2 is LQKENI. The CDR3 is 15 amino acids. CDR3 in amino acids: CASSPPSRGSTEAFF. The CDR3 DNA sequence: TGTGCCAGCTCACCACCGTCCAGGGGATCCACTGAAGCTTTCTTT.

This chain uses TRBV4-1 with TRBJ2-5, with D possibly being TRBD1 (5 bases). Trimming took off 4 bases at V and 2 bases at J, with 11 bases between the two ends. This CDR3 comprises 14 residues. Germline V lookup: CDR1 MGHRA, CDR2 YSYEKL. The chain's CDR3 is CASSPKTAQETQYF. CDR3 sequence (DNA): TGCGCCAGCAGCCCCAAGACAGCTCAAGAGACCCAGTACTTC.

This clone appeared once. This could be a read error, since a much larger clone is one nucleotide away. Different DNA sequences within this sample yield the same CDR3. This chain connects TRBV18 to TRBJ2-7; maybe TRBD2 (7 bases). CDR1 and CDR2 from the germline V gene are KGHSH and LQKENI. Trimming pared 3 bases from V and 3 bases from J, leaving 15 bases between. The length of the CDR3 is 15 residues. CDR3 coding DNA: TGTGCCAGCTCACCGGGGGGGGGCGGCTTCTACGAGCAGTACTTC. Protein: CASSPGGGGFYEQYF.

The rearrangement uses TRBV6-5 and TRBJ1-5, with D hard to call. V lost 2 bases, J lost 7 bases, and 12 bases lay in between. Germline CDR1 is MNHEY and CDR2 is SVGAGI. CDR3 length: 14 residues. CDR3 region: CASSYGPQRQPQHF. CDR3 bases: TGTGCCAGCAGTTACGGGCCCCAAAGGCAGCCCCAGCATTTT.

About this clone: At one end the junction does not follow the germline gene, possibly because of a read error. The CDR3: CASSERDRGLDF. The DNA for the CDR3 is TGTGCCAGCAGTGAAAGGGACAGGGGATTGGACTTC. The chain has TRBV6-1 and TRBJ2-4; 10 bases fit TRBD1. Germline CDR1 and CDR2: MNHNS and SASEGT. This CDR3 is 12 amino acids long.

The sample holds one count of this clone. V gene TRBV10-2 combines with J gene TRBJ2-2; TRBD2 matches at 10 bases. V dropped 4 bases and J dropped 7; count of bases not matched to a gene: 6. CDR1 is WSHSY and CDR2 is SAAADI in the germline V gene. This CDR3 has 15 amino acids. This chain's CDR3 is CASSVLAGVGGELFF. For the CDR3, the DNA is TGCGCCAGCAGTGTGCTAGCGGGAGTAGGCGGGGAGCTGTTTTTT.